This note documents a single TCR beta chain sequence. Antigen specificity is unknown. These data are taken from a study of cytomegalovirus exposure and HLA in healthy donors. 13 Jbeta primers and 60 Vbeta primers were used for the PCR. Sequencing used immunoSEQ multiplex PCR; TCRdb keeps in-frame clones, though not all of them. The data hold 65,000 to 75,000 clones, with approximately 67% observed a single time. General study findings and limits: One later analysis reportedly identified an Asian-associated ancestry cluster that showed fewer N-insertions than the roughly 720-donor mean.

The CDR3 totals 12 residues. Germline CDR1 SGHTA, CDR2 FQGNSA. Trimming took off 0 bases at V and 4 bases at J, with 3 bases between the two ends. The sequenced sample consisted of PBMCs. The rearrangement uses TRBV7-2 and TRBJ2-5; D call uncertain. The receptor was isolated from a woman aged 25 to 39 in good health and CMV-seronegative. The CDR3 DNA reads TGTGCCAGCAGCTTAGCGCGAGAGACCCAGTACTTC. Translated, it gives CASSLARETQYF.